The entry that follows covers one TCR beta chain sequence. Its antigen remains unknown. These data come from a study of T cells in Graves' hyperthyroidism and ophthalmopathy. Out of roughly 9.1 ml of fresh peripheral blood came the PBMCs. Study findings and constraints: Researchers report that a 13 V-J model separated ophthalmopathy from stable hyperthyroidism. Blood samples included most of the expanded thyroid clonotypes exceeding 0.001.

Germline V gene sequence: CDR1 SGHDN, CDR2 FVKESK. The CDR3 contains 13 residues. V was pared by 4 bases and J by 7 bases, with 13 bases between. Amplified TCR beta CDR3 regions came from RNA transcripts. In the first-round RT-PCR of the TCR CDR3, the HTBI primer set was used. In TCRdb, the multiplex PCR reads were re-called with MiXCR into one record per CDR3 protein. The sample records hundreds of thousands of distinct CDR3 sequences, over 12% being singletons. The rearrangement links TRBV14 to TRBJ1-1, with D perhaps matching TRBD1 (5 bases). Sequenced input: blood. The sequence came from a man aged 18 to 29 with Graves' ophthalmopathy. CDR3 sequence: CASSLRQSYEAFF. Written as DNA, the CDR3 is TGTGCCAGCAGCCTTAGACAGTCTTATGAAGCTTTCTTT.